Following are 8 T cell receptor beta chains from one sample sequenced in a study of cytotoxic CD8 clonotypes in ibrutinib-treated CLL. Some clones are missing from TCRdb's copy, which holds only in-frame ones; the method was immunoSEQ multiplex PCR. The sample has some 300,000 clones; roughly 80% are singletons. The starting material was PBMCs, obtained before ibrutinib treatment. These receptors were obtained from a human donor with chronic lymphocytic leukemia.

This chain uses TRBV5-6 with TRBJ2-5; 7 bases align to TRBD1. CDR3 length: 13 amino acids. V dropped 1 base and J dropped 4; count of bases not matched to a gene: 1. Germline CDR1 reads SGHDT; CDR2 reads YYEEEE. The CDR3 nucleotides read TGTGCCAGCAGCTTGTCAGGGGGAGAGACCCAGTACTTC. This gives the protein CASSLSGGETQYF.

This clone was observed a few times. The DNA for the CDR3 is TGTGCCAGCAGCTTGAAGGGGGCCAACTATGGCTACACCTTC. Its translation is CASSLKGANYGYTF. This chain links TRBV7-3 with TRBJ1-2, with TRBD1 matching over 7 bases. CDR1 SGHTA and CDR2 FQGTGA come from the germline V gene. V was clipped by 3 bases and J by 2 bases; unmatched bases: 3. This CDR3 region has 14 residues.

The chain employs TRBV25-1 and TRBJ2-2, with a possible D match to TRBD2 (5 bases). The CDR3 runs to 15 residues. Germline CDR1 and CDR2: MGHDK and SYGVNS. V gave up 4 bases and J gave up 2 bases, with 11 bases separating them. CDR3 coding DNA: TGTGCCAGCAGTGTATCGACTACTAACACCGGGGAGCTGTTTTTT. Protein: CASSVSTTNTGELFF.

The chain has TRBV27 and TRBJ2-3; 7 bases agree with TRBD2. Germline CDR1 reads MNHEY; CDR2 reads SMNVEV (reference sequence). J was trimmed by 4 bases and V by 3 bases; bases with no gene match: 4. CDR3 size: 14 residues. The CDR3 DNA follows: TGTGCCAGCAGTTTGGGCGGGAGAGCAGATACGCAGTATTTT. This sequence encodes CASSLGGRADTQYF.

The chain carries TRBV4-1 and TRBJ2-7; 8 nucleotides match TRBD2. The CDR3 length is 13 residues. The V segment lost 4 bases and the J segment 5 bases; nucleotides outside the gene matches: 4. Germline assignment: CDR1 MGHRA and CDR2 YSYEKL. CDR3 nucleotide sequence: TGCGCCAGCAGCCCCCGGGGGGGTAACGAGCAGTACTTC. Translation: CASSPRGGNEQYF.

This chain connects TRBV7-2 to TRBJ1-1; unclear D gene. The CDR3 is made up of 13 amino acids. The ends were cut back, 2 bases at V and 3 bases at J, with 7 bases in the middle. CDR1 is SGHTA and CDR2 is FQGNSA in the germline V gene. CDR3: CASSLKWDTEAFF. For the CDR3, the DNA is TGTGCCAGCAGCTTAAAATGGGACACTGAAGCTTTCTTT.

The chain joins TRBV30 to TRBJ1-2; D possibly corresponds to TRBD1 (5 bases). Trimming took off 4 bases at V and 2 bases at J, with 26 bases between the two ends. Germline V gene data show CDR1 as GTSNPN and CDR2 as SVGIG (reference sequence). The CDR3 sequence is 18 residues long. This CDR3 reads CAWNSELPAPGGNYGYTF. Here the CDR3 DNA reads TGTGCCTGGAATTCGGAGTTGCCGGCTCCGGGGGGGAACTATGGCTACACCTTC.

This sequence joins TRBV11-2 and TRBJ2-7, with 11 bases identical to TRBD2. In germline, CDR1 is SGHAT, CDR2 FQNNGV. This CDR3 has 16 amino acids. V dropped 2 bases and J dropped 4; count of bases not matched to a gene: 7. Here the CDR3 DNA reads TGTGCCAGCAGCTTAAGGGGGCTAGCGGGAGGATACGAGCAGTACTTC. Residues: CASSLRGLAGGYEQYF.